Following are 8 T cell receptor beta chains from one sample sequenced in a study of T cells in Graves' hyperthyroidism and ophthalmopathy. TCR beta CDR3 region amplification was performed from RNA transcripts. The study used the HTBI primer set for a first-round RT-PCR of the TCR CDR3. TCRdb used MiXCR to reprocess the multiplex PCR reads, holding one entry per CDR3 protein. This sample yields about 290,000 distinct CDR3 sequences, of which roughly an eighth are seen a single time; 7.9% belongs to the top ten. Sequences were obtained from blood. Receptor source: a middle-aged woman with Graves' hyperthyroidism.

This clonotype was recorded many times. The CDR3 bases are TGTGCCAGCAGCTTAGTTGAGGGAGGGCCCACAGATACGCAGTATTTT. Protein product: CASSLVEGGPTDTQYF. V usage is TRBV11-3 and J usage is TRBJ2-3; 7 positions agree with TRBD2. Germline V gene data show CDR1 as SGHNT and CDR2 as YENEEA. There are 16 residues in the CDR3. V dropped 1 base and J dropped 2; count of bases not matched to a gene: 6.

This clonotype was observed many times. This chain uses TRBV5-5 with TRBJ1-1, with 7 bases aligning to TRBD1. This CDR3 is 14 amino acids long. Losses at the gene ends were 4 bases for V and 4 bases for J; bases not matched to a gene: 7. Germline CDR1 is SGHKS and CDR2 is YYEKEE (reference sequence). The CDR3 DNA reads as TGTGCCAGCAGCACCAGGACAGGCGGCACTGAAGCTTTCTTT. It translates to CASSTRTGGTEAFF.

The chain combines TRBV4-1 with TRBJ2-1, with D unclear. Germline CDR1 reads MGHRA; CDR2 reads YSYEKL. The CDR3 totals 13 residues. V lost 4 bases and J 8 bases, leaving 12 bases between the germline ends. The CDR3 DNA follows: TGCGCCAGCAGCCCCGACGTAGTCGATGAGCAGTTCTTC. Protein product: CASSPDVVDEQFF.

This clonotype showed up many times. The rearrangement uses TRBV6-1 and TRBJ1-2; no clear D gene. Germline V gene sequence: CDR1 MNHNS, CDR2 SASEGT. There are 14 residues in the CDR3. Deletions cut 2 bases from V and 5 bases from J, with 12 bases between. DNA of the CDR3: TGTGCCAGCAGTGAATATGTCAGGAGATATGGCTACACCTTC. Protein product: CASSEYVRRYGYTF.

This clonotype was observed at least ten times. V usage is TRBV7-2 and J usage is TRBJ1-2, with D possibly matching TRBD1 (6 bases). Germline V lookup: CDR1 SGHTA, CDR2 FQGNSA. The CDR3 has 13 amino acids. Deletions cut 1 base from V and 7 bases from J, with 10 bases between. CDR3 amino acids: CASSLGHRVGYTF. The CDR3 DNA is TGTGCCAGCAGCTTAGGCCACAGGGTTGGCTACACCTTC.

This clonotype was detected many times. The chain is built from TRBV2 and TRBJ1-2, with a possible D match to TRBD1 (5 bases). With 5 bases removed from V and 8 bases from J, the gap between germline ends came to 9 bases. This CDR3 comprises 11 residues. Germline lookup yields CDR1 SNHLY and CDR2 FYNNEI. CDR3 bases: TGTGCCAGCAGTACCAGGGAGGGCTACACCTTC. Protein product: CASSTREGYTF.

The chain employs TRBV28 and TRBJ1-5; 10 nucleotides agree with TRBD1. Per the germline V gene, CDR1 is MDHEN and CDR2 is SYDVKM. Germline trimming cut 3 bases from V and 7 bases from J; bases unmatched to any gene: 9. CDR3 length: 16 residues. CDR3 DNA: TGTGCCAGCAGTTTGGCCCGGGACAGGGGAAGGCAGCCCCAGCATTTT. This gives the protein CASSLARDRGRQPQHF.

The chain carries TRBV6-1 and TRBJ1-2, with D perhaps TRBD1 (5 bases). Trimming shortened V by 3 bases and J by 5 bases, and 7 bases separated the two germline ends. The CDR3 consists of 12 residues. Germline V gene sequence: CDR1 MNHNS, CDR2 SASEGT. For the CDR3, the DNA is TGTGCCAGCAGTGAGGGGCCTTATGGCTACACCTTC. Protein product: CASSEGPYGYTF.